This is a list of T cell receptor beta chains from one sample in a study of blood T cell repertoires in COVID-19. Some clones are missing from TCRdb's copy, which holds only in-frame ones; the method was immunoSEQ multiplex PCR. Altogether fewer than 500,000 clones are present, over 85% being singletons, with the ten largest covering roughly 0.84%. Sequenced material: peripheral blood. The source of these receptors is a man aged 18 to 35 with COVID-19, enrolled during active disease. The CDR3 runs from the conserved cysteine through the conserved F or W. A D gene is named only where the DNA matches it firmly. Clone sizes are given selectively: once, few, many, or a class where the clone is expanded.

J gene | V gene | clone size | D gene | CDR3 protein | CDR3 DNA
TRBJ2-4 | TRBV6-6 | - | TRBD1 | CASNTGTGLNIQYF | TGTGCCAGCAACACCGGGACAGGTCTAAACATTCAGTACTTC
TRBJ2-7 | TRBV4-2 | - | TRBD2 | CASSQSGTSGSGEQYF | TGTGCCAGCAGCCAATCTGGGACTAGCGGGAGCGGTGAGCAGTACTTC
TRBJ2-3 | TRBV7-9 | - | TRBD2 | CASRVAGGDTQYF | TGTGCCAGCAGGGTAGCGGGAGGGGATACGCAGTATTTT
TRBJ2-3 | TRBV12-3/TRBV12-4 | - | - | CASRHNMADTQYF | TGTGCCAGCAGACATAACATGGCAGATACGCAGTATTTT
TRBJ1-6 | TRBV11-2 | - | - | CASSFFSRNRDSPLHF | TGTGCCAGCAGCTTCTTTTCCCGCAATCGGGATTCACCCCTCCACTTT
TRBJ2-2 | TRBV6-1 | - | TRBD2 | CASSESLAGPTGELFF | TGTGCCAGCAGTGAGTCGTTAGCGGGACCCACCGGGGAGCTGTTTTTT
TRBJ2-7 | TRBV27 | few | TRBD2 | CASSITSGTSYEQYF | TGTGCCAGCAGCATCACTAGCGGGACATCCTACGAGCAGTACTTC
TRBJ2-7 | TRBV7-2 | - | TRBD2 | CASSSYKRRLALEQYF | TGTGCCAGCAGCTCCTATAAAAGGAGACTAGCTCTAGAGCAGTACTTC
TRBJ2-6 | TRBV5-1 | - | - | CASTQSGANVLTF | TGCGCCAGCACACAGTCTGGGGCCAACGTCCTGACTTTC
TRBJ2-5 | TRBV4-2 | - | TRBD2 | CASSQERSSGGYQQETQYF | TGTGCCAGCAGCCAAGAACGGTCTAGCGGGGGGTATCAACAAGAGACCCAGTACTTC
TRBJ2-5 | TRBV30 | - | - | CAWNRRAAGTQYF | TGTGCCTGGAATCGACGGGCCGCGGGGACCCAGTACTTC
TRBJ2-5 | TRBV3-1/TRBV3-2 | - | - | CASSQGLQAARQETQYF | TGTGCCAGCAGCCAAGGGTTGCAAGCGGCTCGGCAAGAGACCCAGTACTTC
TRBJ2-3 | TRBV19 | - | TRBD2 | CASSRFGLAGGTDTQYF | TGTGCCAGTAGTCGCTTCGGGTTGGCGGGAGGCACAGATACGCAGTATTTT
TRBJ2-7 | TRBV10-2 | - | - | CASSDAGPSYEQYF | TGCGCCAGCAGTGACGCAGGGCCGTCCTACGAGCAGTACTTC
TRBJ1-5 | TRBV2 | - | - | CASSGGGDITPQHF | TGTGCCAGCAGTGGGGGAGGAGATATCACGCCCCAGCATTTT
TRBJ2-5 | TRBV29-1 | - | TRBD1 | CSVEDPPGGTAETQYF | TGCAGCGTTGAAGATCCTCCAGGGGGCACGGCGGAGACCCAGTACTTC
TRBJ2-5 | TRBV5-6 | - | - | CASSFRETQYF | TGTGCCAGCAGCTTTCGGGAGACCCAGTACTTC
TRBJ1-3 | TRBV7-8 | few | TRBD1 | CASSPQTGANTIYF | TGTGCCAGCAGCCCACAGACAGGGGCTAACACCATATATTTT
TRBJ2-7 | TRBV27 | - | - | CASRPVEGRNRGEQYF | TGTGCCAGCAGGCCCGTCGAAGGGAGAAATCGCGGCGAGCAGTACTTC
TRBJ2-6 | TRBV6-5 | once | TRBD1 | CASTGTASGANVLTF | TGTGCCAGCACTGGGACAGCCTCTGGGGCCAACGTCCTGACTTTC
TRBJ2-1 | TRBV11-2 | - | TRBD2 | CASSRGVWIDEQFF | TGTGCCAGCAGCCGGGGGGTGTGGATCGATGAGCAGTTCTTC
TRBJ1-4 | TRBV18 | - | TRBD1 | CASSPQGADEKLFF | TGTGCCAGCTCACCACAGGGGGCTGATGAAAAACTGTTTTTT
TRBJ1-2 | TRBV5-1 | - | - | CASNPGAGGYTF | TGCGCCAGCAATCCAGGGGCCGGTGGCTACACCTTC
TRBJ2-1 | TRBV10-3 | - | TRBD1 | CAISELQGDNEQFF | TGTGCCATCAGTGAGCTACAGGGGGACAATGAGCAGTTCTTC
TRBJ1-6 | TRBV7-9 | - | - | CASSVNRDLDSPLHF | TGTGCCAGCAGCGTAAACAGGGACCTGGATTCACCCCTCCACTTT
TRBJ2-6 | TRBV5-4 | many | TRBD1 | CASSDGTGISGANVLTF | TGTGCCAGCAGCGATGGGACAGGGATCTCTGGGGCCAACGTCCTGACTTTC
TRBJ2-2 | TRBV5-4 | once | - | CASSERGELFF | TGTGCCAGCAGTGAGAGGGGGGAGCTGTTTTTT
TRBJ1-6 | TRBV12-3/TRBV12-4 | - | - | CASSLNNLSPLHF | TGTGCCAGCAGTTTAAATAATCTGTCACCCCTCCACTTT
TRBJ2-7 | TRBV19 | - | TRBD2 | CASSITSGRYEQYF | TGTGCCAGTAGTATTACCAGCGGGAGATACGAGCAGTACTTC
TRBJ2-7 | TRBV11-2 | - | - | CASSPSSYEQYF | TGTGCCAGCAGCCCCAGCTCCTACGAGCAGTACTTC
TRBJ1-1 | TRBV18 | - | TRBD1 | CASSRQDRAEAFF | TGTGCCAGCTCTCGTCAGGACAGGGCTGAAGCTTTCTTT
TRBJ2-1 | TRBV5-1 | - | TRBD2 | CASSPQAGVSYNEQFF | TGCGCCAGCAGCCCACAAGCGGGAGTATCCTACAATGAGCAGTTCTTC
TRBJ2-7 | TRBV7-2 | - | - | CASSTPRTGSGYEQYF | TGTGCCAGCAGCACACCCCGAACAGGGTCGGGTTACGAGCAGTACTTC
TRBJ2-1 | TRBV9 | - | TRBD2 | CASSATSGDNNEQFF | TGTGCCAGCAGCGCCACTAGCGGGGATAACAATGAGCAGTTCTTC
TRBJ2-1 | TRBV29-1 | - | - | CSAIGGDSYNEQFF | TGCAGCGCTATCGGGGGTGACTCCTACAATGAGCAGTTCTTC
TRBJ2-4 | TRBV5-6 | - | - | CASSLGGTQRGIQYF | TGTGCCAGCAGCTTGGGGGGGACACAGAGGGGCATTCAGTACTTC
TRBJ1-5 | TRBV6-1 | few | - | CASSEQGLVIVPDNQPQHF | TGTGCCAGCAGTGAACAGGGGTTGGTGATTGTTCCCGACAATCAGCCCCAGCATTTT
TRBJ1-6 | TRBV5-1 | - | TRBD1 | CASSLTGGNDSPLHF | TGCGCCAGCAGCTTGACAGGGGGCAACGATTCACCCCTCCACTTT
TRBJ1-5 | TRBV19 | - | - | CASSIGDSSQPQHF | TGTGCCAGTAGTATCGGAGACAGTAGTCAGCCCCAGCATTTT
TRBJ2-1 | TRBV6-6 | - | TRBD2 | CASSRPPRLAGGWSYNEQFF | TGTGCCAGCAGTCGACCACCTCGACTAGCGGGAGGGTGGTCCTACAATGAGCAGTTCTTC